The clone carrying this TCR beta chain has just a few counts. J lost 2 bases, V lost 3 bases, and 1 base had no gene match. Germline CDR1 GTSNPN, CDR2 SVGIG (reference sequence). This CDR3 has 13 residues. The record originates from a study of human T cells and chemical hapten exposure. Background on the study: Small differences in pooled library volume mainly drove the variation in TCR yields per sample.

Individual cDNA molecules had unique molecular identifiers attached to them by the library. TCRdb re-derived calls from the RACE reads in MiXCR, one entry per CDR3 protein. In the table there are some 380,000 distinct CDR3 sequences, approximately 5% of which are singletons. This sample's time point: patch test 1, 2 weeks after DPC sensitization. Treatment noted: therapeutic diphenylcyclopropenone sensitization with weekly scalp DPC. Each patch-test visit's blood sample preceded patch application. The chain has TRBV30 and TRBJ1-5, with 7 bases fitting TRBD1. The sequencing here drew on whole blood, taken in connection with sensitization to the hapten diphenylcyclopropenone (DPC). The receptor's source is a woman between 45 and 60 years old with alopecia areata. Some clones in this sample may be carry-over from other donors' samples. CDR3 loop: CAWSGTGNQPQHF. CDR3 nucleotides: TGTGCCTGGAGCGGGACAGGCAATCAGCCCCAGCATTTT.